A selection of T cell receptor beta chains follows, all from one sample in a study of shared clonotypes between healthy human individuals. Clones were sequenced by immunoSEQ multiplex PCR, and TCRdb holds only the in-frame ones, with some missing. The table has a few million clones, around 94% seen once. Specimen: naive CD4+ T cells sorted from blood. The receptors originated from a man aged 18 to 29 in good health. The CDR3 runs from the conserved cysteine through the conserved F or W. Fields, in order: V gene, D gene, clone size, J gene, CDR3 DNA, CDR3 protein. A D gene is named only where the DNA matches it firmly. Not all rows give a size; the values are once, few, many and, for expanded clones, a class.

V: TRBV4-1; D: TRBD2; size: NA; J: TRBJ2-5; DNA: TGCGCCAGCAGCCCCGGGACTAGCGGGGGGGCCTACGAGACCCAGTACTTC; CDR3: CASSPGTSGGAYETQYF
V: TRBV4-1; D: NA; size: NA; J: TRBJ2-7; DNA: TGCGCCAGCAGCCTTGACTTCCTAACCTACGAGCAGTACTTC; CDR3: CASSLDFLTYEQYF
V: TRBV18; D: TRBD1; size: NA; J: TRBJ2-1; DNA: TGTGCCAGCTCACCAAGACAGGGCCCCAATGAGCAGTTCTTC; CDR3: CASSPRQGPNEQFF
V: TRBV10-3; D: TRBD1; size: NA; J: TRBJ2-7; DNA: TGTGCCACCGCACACCGGGACAGAAACTACGAGCAGTACTTC; CDR3: CATAHRDRNYEQYF
V: TRBV29-1; D: TRBD1; size: NA; J: TRBJ1-4; DNA: TGCAGCGTTGATTCCGGAGGGACAGCTAATGAAAAACTGTTTTTT; CDR3: CSVDSGGTANEKLFF
V: TRBV11-3; D: TRBD1; size: once; J: TRBJ2-7; DNA: TGTGCCAGCAGCACCGGACAGGGGGTGGCCTACGAGCAGTACTTC; CDR3: CASSTGQGVAYEQYF
V: TRBV13; D: TRBD2; size: once; J: TRBJ2-7; DNA: TGTGCCAGCAGCCCGCGAGGACTAGCGGAGAGCTCCTACGAGCAGTACTTC; CDR3: CASSPRGLAESSYEQYF
V: TRBV7-9; D: TRBD2; size: once; J: TRBJ2-3; DNA: TGTGCCAGCAGCTCTGTAGCGGGAGGGCCAGATACGCAGTATTTT; CDR3: CASSSVAGGPDTQYF
V: TRBV27; D: TRBD1; size: NA; J: TRBJ2-2; DNA: TGTGCCAGCAGGCGACAGGGGGCGGGCACCGGGGAGCTGTTTTTT; CDR3: CASRRQGAGTGELFF
V: TRBV9; D: NA; size: NA; J: TRBJ1-1; DNA: TGTGCCAGCAATACCGACATGAACACTGAAGCTTTCTTT; CDR3: CASNTDMNTEAFF
V: TRBV19; D: NA; size: NA; J: TRBJ2-1; DNA: TGTGCCAGTAGTATAGATCTGGGGGCTGGTGAGCAGTTCTTC; CDR3: CASSIDLGAGEQFF
V: TRBV30; D: NA; size: NA; J: TRBJ2-3; DNA: TGTGCCTGGAAGCGACTTCCTAGCACAGATACGCAGTATTTT; CDR3: CAWKRLPSTDTQYF
V: TRBV10-3; D: NA; size: NA; J: TRBJ2-5; DNA: TGTGCCATCAGTGAGAGCCTTAGCGGCGAACGGAGGGAGACCCAGTACTTC; CDR3: CAISESLSGERRETQYF
V: TRBV6-6; D: NA; size: NA; J: TRBJ2-1; DNA: TGTGCCAGCAGTCGGACTCTACAAATCAATGAGCAGTTCTTC; CDR3: CASSRTLQINEQFF
V: TRBV14; D: NA; size: NA; J: TRBJ2-7; DNA: TGTGCCAGCAGCCAATCGGACCCCGGGTACGAGCAGTACTTC; CDR3: CASSQSDPGYEQYF
V: TRBV19; D: TRBD1; size: NA; J: TRBJ2-1; DNA: TGTGCCAGTAGAAAACAGGGGGTCCACAATGAGCAGTTCTTC; CDR3: CASRKQGVHNEQFF
V: TRBV6-5; D: NA; size: NA; J: TRBJ1-6; DNA: TGTGCCAGCAGTTACTCGTCGGGGTCTCAGGGCTCACCCCTCCACTTT; CDR3: CASSYSSGSQGSPLHF
V: TRBV11-3; D: TRBD2; size: once; J: TRBJ2-3; DNA: TGTGCCAGCAGCCCACGGGCTAGCGGGTTCACAGATACGCAGTATTTT; CDR3: CASSPRASGFTDTQYF
V: TRBV18; D: NA; size: NA; J: TRBJ1-6; DNA: TGTGCCAGCTCACCAAACAGGGACTCACCCCTCCACTTT; CDR3: CASSPNRDSPLHF
V: TRBV25-1; D: NA; size: NA; J: TRBJ2-3; DNA: TGTGCCAGCAGTTCCCAAAAGGGGACGCAGTATTTT; CDR3: CASSSQKGTQYF
V: TRBV5-1; D: NA; size: NA; J: TRBJ2-2; DNA: TGCGCCAGCAGCTATGGGGGCTTGAACACCGGGGAGCTGTTTTTT; CDR3: CASSYGGLNTGELFF
V: TRBV28; D: TRBD1; size: NA; J: TRBJ2-1; DNA: TGTGCCAGCAGTTTTCCAAAAGTCGGACAGGCTATCTACAATGAGCAGTTCTTC; CDR3: CASSFPKVGQAIYNEQFF
V: TRBV19; D: NA; size: NA; J: TRBJ1-5; DNA: TGTGCCAGTAGTATCAACGGGTATCAGCCCCAGCATTTT; CDR3: CASSINGYQPQHF
V: TRBV4-3; D: TRBD1; size: once; J: TRBJ2-7; DNA: TGCGCCAGCAGCCAAGGGATAGGGACAGGGGATCGCTACGAGCAGTACTTC; CDR3: CASSQGIGTGDRYEQYF
V: TRBV4-2; D: TRBD2; size: NA; J: TRBJ2-2; DNA: TGTGCCAGCAGCCACGCCACACGTGGCGGGGGGCCGAACACCGGGGAGCTGTTTTTT; CDR3: CASSHATRGGGPNTGELFF
V: TRBV7-4; D: NA; size: NA; J: TRBJ1-5; DNA: TGTGCCAGCAGCTTTGTCAGCAGGGTATGTAAAAGCAATCAGCCCCAGCATTTT; CDR3: CASSFVSRVCKSNQPQHF
V: TRBV19; D: NA; size: NA; J: TRBJ1-1; DNA: TGTGCCAGTAGTATTTCGGGGCTTCCGAACACTGAAGCTTTCTTT; CDR3: CASSISGLPNTEAFF
V: TRBV13; D: NA; size: NA; J: TRBJ1-3; DNA: TGTGCCAGCAGCTTTTTTCAGCACTCTGGAAACACCATATATTTT; CDR3: CASSFFQHSGNTIYF
V: TRBV2; D: TRBD2; size: NA; J: TRBJ2-7; DNA: TGTGCCAGCGGGAGGGGAAGCTCCTACGAGCAGTACTTC; CDR3: CASGRGSSYEQYF
V: TRBV2; D: TRBD1; size: once; J: TRBJ1-6; DNA: TGTGCCAGCAGTCCTGACAGGGCCAATTCACCCCTCCACTTT; CDR3: CASSPDRANSPLHF
V: TRBV19; D: TRBD2; size: NA; J: TRBJ2-1; DNA: TGTGCCAGTAATCGGGCAACTAGCGGGAAGGGTGAGCAGTTCTTC; CDR3: CASNRATSGKGEQFF
V: TRBV6-5; D: NA; size: once; J: TRBJ2-7; DNA: TGTGCCAGCAAGGGGACGGTGACCTACGAGCAGTACTTC; CDR3: CASKGTVTYEQYF
V: TRBV7-2; D: NA; size: NA; J: TRBJ2-5; DNA: TGTGCCAGCAGCTTGAGACTCACCGTTCAAGAGACCCAGTACTTC; CDR3: CASSLRLTVQETQYF
V: TRBV6-5; D: TRBD1; size: NA; J: TRBJ2-7; DNA: TGTGCCAGCAGTTACTCGGGACAGGGACCCTACGAGCAGTACTTC; CDR3: CASSYSGQGPYEQYF
V: TRBV6-1; D: NA; size: NA; J: TRBJ2-1; DNA: TGTGCCAGCAGTGAAGTGGGGACACTCTCCTACAATGAGCAGTTCTTC; CDR3: CASSEVGTLSYNEQFF
V: TRBV7-2; D: TRBD2; size: NA; J: TRBJ2-5; DNA: TGTGCCAGCAGCTTAGTTGGGCGGGAGGGCCGAGAGACCCAGTACTTC; CDR3: CASSLVGREGRETQYF
V: TRBV28; D: NA; size: NA; J: TRBJ1-6; DNA: TGTGCCAGCAGTTCGACGGACACTTCACCCCTCCACTTT; CDR3: CASSSTDTSPLHF
V: TRBV15; D: NA; size: once; J: TRBJ2-3; DNA: TGTGCCACCAGCAGAGGGAGGGGATGGGGCACAGATACGCAGTATTTT; CDR3: CATSRGRGWGTDTQYF
V: TRBV7-2; D: TRBD2; size: NA; J: TRBJ2-3; DNA: TGTGCCAGCAGCTTCCAAGCGGGGGGGACAGATACGCAGTATTTT; CDR3: CASSFQAGGTDTQYF
V: TRBV6-5; D: NA; size: NA; J: TRBJ1-5; DNA: TGTGCCAGCGCGATCAGACGTAGTCAGCCCCAGCATTTT; CDR3: CASAIRRSQPQHF
V: TRBV7-2; D: TRBD1; size: NA; J: TRBJ1-1; DNA: TGTGCCAGCAGCGTGCGACAGGGATCCGAAGCTTTCTTT; CDR3: CASSVRQGSEAFF
V: TRBV19; D: NA; size: NA; J: TRBJ1-6; DNA: TGTGCCAGTTCCGGGACAACCGTTTCACCCCTCCACTTT; CDR3: CASSGTTVSPLHF
V: TRBV30; D: TRBD2; size: NA; J: TRBJ2-2; DNA: TGTGCCTGGAGTGGTCTAGCGGGCACCGGGGAGCTGTTTTTT; CDR3: CAWSGLAGTGELFF
V: TRBV4-1; D: NA; size: NA; J: TRBJ2-3; DNA: TGCGCCAGCAGCCATAACGGACTACCTTACACAGATACGCAGTATTTT; CDR3: CASSHNGLPYTDTQYF
V: TRBV11-2; D: NA; size: NA; J: TRBJ1-1; DNA: TGTGCCAGCAGCTTAGGTGTCAGTGTGAACACTGAAGCTTTCTTT; CDR3: CASSLGVSVNTEAFF
V: TRBV30; D: TRBD1; size: NA; J: TRBJ2-7; DNA: TGTGCCTGGAGCGGACAGGTGACCTACGAGCAGTACTTC; CDR3: CAWSGQVTYEQYF
V: TRBV6-1; D: NA; size: NA; J: TRBJ2-7; DNA: TGTGCCAGCAGAACAAACGGGGCCCCCCCCTACGAGCAGTACTTC; CDR3: CASRTNGAPPYEQYF
V: TRBV7-2; D: TRBD2; size: NA; J: TRBJ2-1; DNA: TGTGCCAGCAGCCTTCGGGGGACTAGCGAATTGAGCTCCTACAATGAGCAGTTCTTC; CDR3: CASSLRGTSELSSYNEQFF
V: TRBV4-3; D: NA; size: NA; J: TRBJ1-5; DNA: TGCGCCAGCAGCCAAGGGACAGCTTTAGGGCCCCAGCATTTT; CDR3: CASSQGTALGPQHF
V: TRBV9; D: NA; size: NA; J: TRBJ2-3; DNA: TGTGCCAGCAGCGTAGGGCTAGGACCAGATACGCAGTATTTT; CDR3: CASSVGLGPDTQYF
V: TRBV9; D: TRBD2; size: NA; J: TRBJ2-3; DNA: TGTGCCAGCAGCGTAGGTTCTAGCGGGGGCGGGAACACAGATACGCAGTATTTT; CDR3: CASSVGSSGGGNTDTQYF
V: TRBV19; D: NA; size: NA; J: TRBJ2-7; DNA: TGTGCCAGTAGTGTACAGATTGCCTACGAGCAGTACTTC; CDR3: CASSVQIAYEQYF
V: TRBV5-1; D: TRBD1; size: NA; J: TRBJ2-7; DNA: TGCGCCAGCAGCTTGGAGGGGGCCCACGAGCAGTACTTC; CDR3: CASSLEGAHEQYF
V: TRBV18; D: TRBD1; size: NA; J: TRBJ2-5; DNA: TGTGCCAGCTCACCAAGGACAGGGGGCGCGGAGACCCAGTACTTC; CDR3: CASSPRTGGAETQYF